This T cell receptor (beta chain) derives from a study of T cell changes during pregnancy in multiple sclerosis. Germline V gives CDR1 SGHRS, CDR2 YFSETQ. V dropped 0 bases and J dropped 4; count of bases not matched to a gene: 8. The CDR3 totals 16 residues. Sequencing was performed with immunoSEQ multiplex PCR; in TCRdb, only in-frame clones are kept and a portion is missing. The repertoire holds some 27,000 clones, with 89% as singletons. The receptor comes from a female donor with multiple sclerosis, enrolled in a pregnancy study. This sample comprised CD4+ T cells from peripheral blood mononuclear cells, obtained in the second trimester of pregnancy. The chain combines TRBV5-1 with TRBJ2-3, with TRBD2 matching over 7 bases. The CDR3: CASSLAGGGGSDTQYF. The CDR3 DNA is TGCGCCAGCAGCTTGGCCGGCGGGGGAGGGTCAGATACGCAGTATTTT.